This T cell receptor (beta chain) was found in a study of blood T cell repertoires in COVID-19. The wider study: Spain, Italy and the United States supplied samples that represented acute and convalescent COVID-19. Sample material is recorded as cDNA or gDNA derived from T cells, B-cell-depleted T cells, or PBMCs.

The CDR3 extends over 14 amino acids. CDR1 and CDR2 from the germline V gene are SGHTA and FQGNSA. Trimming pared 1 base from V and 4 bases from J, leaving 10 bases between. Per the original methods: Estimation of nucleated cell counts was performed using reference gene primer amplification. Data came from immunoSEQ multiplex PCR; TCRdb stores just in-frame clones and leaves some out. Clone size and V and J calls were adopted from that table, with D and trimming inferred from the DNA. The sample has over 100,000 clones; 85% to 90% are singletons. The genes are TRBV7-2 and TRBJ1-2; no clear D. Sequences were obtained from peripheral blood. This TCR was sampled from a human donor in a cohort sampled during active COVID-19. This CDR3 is CASSLVRGGYGYTF. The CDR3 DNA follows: TGTGCCAGCAGCTTAGTTAGAGGAGGCTATGGCTACACCTTC.